Listed below are T cell receptor beta chains from one sample, sequenced in a study of vaccination effects on CD4 cells after COVID-19. These receptors are not linked to any known antigen. Clones were sequenced by immunoSEQ multiplex PCR, and TCRdb holds only the in-frame ones, with some missing. The sample has 65,000 to 75,000 clones, over 70% seen once; the top ten hold 1.5% to 1.7%. The sample here was CD4+ T cells from PBMCs cultured with HCoV-229E spike peptides, taken after COVID-19 vaccination. The receptors shown here come from a human donor who received a COVID-19 vaccine. CDR3s include the opening cysteine and the closing phenylalanine or tryptophan.

j_call	cdr3_length	v_call	cdr3_aa
TRBJ2-1	17	TRBV21-1	CASSKRPAGGLYNEQFF
TRBJ1-1	13	TRBV6-5	CASIGQGATEAFF
TRBJ1-6	16	TRBV10-3	CAISEWGTRNDSPLHF
TRBJ2-1	14	TRBV2	CAWRRGSSYNEQFF
TRBJ2-5	15	TRBV7-3	CASSQWAGDLETQYF
TRBJ1-1	13	TRBV7-2	CASSLSGNTEAFF
TRBJ2-1	16	TRBV7-2	CASSLARGRTINEQFF
TRBJ2-3	15	TRBV5-3	CARSHRDSSTDTQYF
TRBJ1-5	14	TRBV19	CASTTGPPNQPQHF
TRBJ2-3	16	TRBV7-2	CASEGGIYRSTDTQYF
TRBJ2-5	18	TRBV2	CASRSGLAGGLVQETQYF
TRBJ1-6	15	TRBV7-2	CASSPRTTGGSPLHF
TRBJ1-1	13	TRBV29-1	CSVDWDRTTEAFF
TRBJ1-2	13	TRBV2	CASSEGTEYGYTF
TRBJ2-5	13	TRBV7-2	CASSLGSQETQYF
TRBJ1-2	14	TRBV15	CATSLRQGLYGYTF
TRBJ2-5	15	TRBV7-2	CASSPQRGEGETQYF
TRBJ1-1	13	TRBV27	CASSPYDGTEAFF
TRBJ2-1	15	TRBV18	CASSDSGTARNEQFF
TRBJ2-5	13	TRBV6-5	CASSYGQQETQYF
TRBJ1-1	14	TRBV3-1/TRBV3-2	CASSHGQGDTEAFF
TRBJ1-6	15	TRBV10-3	CAIRKTGDDNSPLHF
TRBJ2-3	14	TRBV10-1	CASSELFSTDTQYF
TRBJ1-6	16	TRBV5-6	CASSLRRSSYNSPLHF
TRBJ1-4	14	TRBV18	CASSPVMGAEKLFF
TRBJ2-2	13	TRBV12-5	CASGLLGLGELFF
TRBJ1-6	16	TRBV5-1	CASSLSGGGVNSPLHF
TRBJ2-5	18	TRBV28	CASSTTRLAGGFQETQYF
TRBJ2-5	12	TRBV29-1	CSVLHVKETQYF
TRBJ2-1	12	TRBV29-1	CSVGGQGNEQFF
TRBJ1-1	14	TRBV5-4	CASSFGTGNTEAFF
TRBJ1-5	16	TRBV30	CAWRCRGTGSNQPQHF
TRBJ2-1	13	TRBV3-1/TRBV3-2	CASSQGLYNEQFF
TRBJ2-1	15	TRBV5-4	CASSSKRGGSDEQFF
TRBJ1-3	14	TRBV28	CASSWPGPENTIYF
TRBJ1-4	15	TRBV19	CASSERQGRHEKLFF
TRBJ1-6	14	TRBV2	CASSTGRNNSPLHF
TRBJ2-5	13	TRBV5-1	CASSPSLLETQYF
TRBJ2-1	16	TRBV11-3	CASSLLGQGGIYEQFF
TRBJ1-3	16	TRBV7-2	CASSPQWTHSGNTIYF
TRBJ2-3	15	TRBV2	CASRPTLFSTDTQYF
TRBJ2-5	17	TRBV19	CASSTRFSLAGGRTQYF
TRBJ2-3	16	TRBV18	CASSTRTSGDSRTQYF
TRBJ2-3	16	TRBV5-1	CASSLPSGATTDTQYF
TRBJ1-2	13	TRBV9	CASSPRANYGYTF
TRBJ1-2	11	TRBV12-3/TRBV12-4	CASSLRGGYTF
TRBJ2-3	14	TRBV6-5	CATTSPGGLDTQYF
TRBJ1-4	13	TRBV11-2	CASSLVANEKLFF
TRBJ2-2	15	TRBV2	CASSADASNTGELFF
TRBJ2-2	16	TRBV5-1	CASSETGLRTTGELFF
TRBJ2-3	15	TRBV19	CASSRWTGGTDTQYF
TRBJ1-4	13	TRBV5-4	CASSLQGSEKLFF
TRBJ2-2	16	TRBV19	CASSMIGQGGTGELFF
TRBJ1-4	13	TRBV5-1	CASSLVPSEKLFF
TRBJ1-3	14	TRBV6-2/TRBV6-3	CASSPRTPGNTIYF
TRBJ1-5	13	TRBV12-3/TRBV12-4	CASRQGANQPQHF
TRBJ2-3	12	TRBV7-2	CASSILADTQYF